The 4 T cell receptor beta chains listed next were all sequenced from one sample in a study of OX40 agonist ivuxolimab in advanced cancers. Sequencing used immunoSEQ multiplex PCR; TCRdb keeps in-frame clones, though not all of them. Among approximately 94,000 clones listed, about 90% were seen once. This specimen was CD4+ or CD8+ T cells sorted from blood, taken in a trial of the OX40 agonist ivuxolimab. The receptors were sampled from an adult with an advanced solid tumor such as melanoma, head and neck, liver or kidney cancer.

In regard to this clone: The conserved final phenylalanine or tryptophan is absent from the CDR3, which likely points to a read error. It is unclear where the CDR3 begins or ends on the DNA, so no DNA is shown, and the CDR3 is as TCRdb lists it. The chain has TRBV6-1 and TRBJ1-4; the table's TRBD1 call for D was not verified on the DNA. Germline V gene data show CDR1 as MNHNS and CDR2 as SASEGT. Inclusive of both ends, the CDR3 amounts to 10 amino acids. The CDR3 here is CASSEQGPGG.

This sequence joins TRBV19 and TRBJ1-1, with D possibly being TRBD1 (6 bases). Between the trimmed V and J ends, which lost 1 base and 5 bases, there was a span of 14 bases. The CDR3 covers 15 residues. CDR1 LNHDA and CDR2 SQIVND come from the germline V gene (reference sequence). DNA for the CDR3: TGTGCCAGTAGTATAGGTGGGGGGGCGGAAACTGAAGCTTTCTTT. Encoded protein: CASSIGGGAETEAFF.

V and J are TRBV11-3 and TRBJ2-3; 10 nucleotides agree with TRBD2. V trimming: 0 bases; J trimming: 0 bases; junction bases outside the gene matches: 6. The germline V gene encodes CDR1 SGHNT and CDR2 YENEEA. The CDR3 sequence is 18 residues long. This CDR3 is CASSLDLGLAASTDTQYF. CDR3 sequence (DNA): TGTGCCAGCAGCTTAGACTTAGGACTAGCGGCTAGCACAGATACGCAGTATTTT. Combining the CDR3 with reference TRBV11-3 and TRBJ2-3 gives the whole variable domain EAGVVQSPRYKIIEKKQPVAFWCNPISGHNTLYWYLQNLGQGPELLIRYENEEAVDDSQLPKDRFSAERLKGVDSTLKIQPAELGDSAVYLCASSLDLGLAASTDTQYFGPGTRLTVL.

The rearrangement uses TRBV19 and TRBJ1-2; 7 bases line up with TRBD1. With 5 bases clipped from V and 4 bases from J, the junction kept 7 bases outside the gene matches. The CDR3 is 14 residues long. The germline gives CDR1 LNHDA, CDR2 SQIVND (reference sequence). DNA of the CDR3: TGTGCCAGTAGTCCGACGGACAGGTCCTATGGCTACACCTTC. It codes for CASSPTDRSYGYTF.